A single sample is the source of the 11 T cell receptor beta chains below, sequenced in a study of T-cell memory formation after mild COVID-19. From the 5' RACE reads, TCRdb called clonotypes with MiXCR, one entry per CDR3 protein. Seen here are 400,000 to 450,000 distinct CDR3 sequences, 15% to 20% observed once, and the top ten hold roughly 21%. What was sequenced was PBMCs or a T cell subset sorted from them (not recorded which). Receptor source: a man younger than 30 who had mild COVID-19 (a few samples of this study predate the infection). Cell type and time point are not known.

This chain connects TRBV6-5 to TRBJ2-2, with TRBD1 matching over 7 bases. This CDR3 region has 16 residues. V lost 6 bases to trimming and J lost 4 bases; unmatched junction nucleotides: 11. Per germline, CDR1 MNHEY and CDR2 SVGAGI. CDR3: CASREGTATRTGELFF. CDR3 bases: TGTGCCAGCAGAGAAGGGACAGCCACCCGCACCGGGGAGCTGTTTTTT.

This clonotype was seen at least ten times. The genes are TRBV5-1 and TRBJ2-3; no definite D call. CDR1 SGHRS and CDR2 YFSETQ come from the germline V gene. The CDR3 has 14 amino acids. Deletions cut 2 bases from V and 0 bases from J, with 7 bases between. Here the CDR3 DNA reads TGCGCCAGCAGCTTTGACAAGAGCACAGATACGCAGTATTTT. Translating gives CASSFDKSTDTQYF.

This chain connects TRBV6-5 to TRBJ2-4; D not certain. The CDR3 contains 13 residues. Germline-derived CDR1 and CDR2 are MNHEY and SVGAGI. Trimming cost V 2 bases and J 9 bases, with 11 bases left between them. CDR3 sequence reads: CASSYQNKGIQYF. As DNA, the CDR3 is TGTGCCAGCAGTTACCAGAACAAGGGCATTCAGTACTTC.

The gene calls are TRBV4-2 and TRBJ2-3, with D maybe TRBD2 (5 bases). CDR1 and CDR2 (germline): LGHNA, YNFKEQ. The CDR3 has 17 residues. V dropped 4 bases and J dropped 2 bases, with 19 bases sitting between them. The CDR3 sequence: CASSPGSGLHFTDTQYF. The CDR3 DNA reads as TGTGCCAGCAGCCCGGGGAGTGGGCTGCACTTCACAGATACGCAGTATTTT.

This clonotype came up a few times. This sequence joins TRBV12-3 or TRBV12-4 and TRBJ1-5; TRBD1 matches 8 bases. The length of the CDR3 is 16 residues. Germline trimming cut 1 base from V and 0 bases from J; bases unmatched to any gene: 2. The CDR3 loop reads CASSLGQGYSNQPQHF. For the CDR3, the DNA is TGTGCCAGCAGTTTAGGACAGGGGTATAGCAATCAGCCCCAGCATTTT.

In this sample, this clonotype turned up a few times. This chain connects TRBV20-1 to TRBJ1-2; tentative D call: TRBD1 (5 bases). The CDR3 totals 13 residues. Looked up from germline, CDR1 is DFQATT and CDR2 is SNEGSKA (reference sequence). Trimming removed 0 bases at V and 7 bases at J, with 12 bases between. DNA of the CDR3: TGCAGTGCTAGAGAACCGGGGCGCGGTGGCTACACCTTC. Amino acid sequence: CSAREPGRGGYTF.

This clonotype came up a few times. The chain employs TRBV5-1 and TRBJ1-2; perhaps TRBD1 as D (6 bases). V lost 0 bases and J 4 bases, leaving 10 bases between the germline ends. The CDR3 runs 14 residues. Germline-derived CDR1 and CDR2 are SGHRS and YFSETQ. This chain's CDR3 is CASSLGDISYGYTF. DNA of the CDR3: TGCGCCAGCAGCTTGGGGGACATAAGCTATGGCTACACCTTC. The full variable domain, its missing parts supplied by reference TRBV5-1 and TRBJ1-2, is KAGVTQTPRYLIKTRGQQVTLSCSPISGHRSVSWYQQTPGQGLQFLFEYFSETQRNKGNFPGRFSGRQFSNSRSEMNVSTLELGDSALYLCASSLGDISYGYTFGSGTRLTVV.

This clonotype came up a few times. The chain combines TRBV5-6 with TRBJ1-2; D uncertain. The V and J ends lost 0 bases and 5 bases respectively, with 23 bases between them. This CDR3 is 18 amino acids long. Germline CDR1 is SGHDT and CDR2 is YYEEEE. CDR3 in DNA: TGTGCCAGCAGCTTGGTCCAGGACCTATTTCGCGGGGAATATGGCTACACCTTC. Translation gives CASSLVQDLFRGEYGYTF.

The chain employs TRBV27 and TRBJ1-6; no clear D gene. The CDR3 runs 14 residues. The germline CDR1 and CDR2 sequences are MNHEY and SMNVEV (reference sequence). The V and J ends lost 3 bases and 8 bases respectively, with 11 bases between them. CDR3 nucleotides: TGTGCCAGCAGTTTGGCGTTTTCGGATTCACCCCTCCACTTT. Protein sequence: CASSLAFSDSPLHF.

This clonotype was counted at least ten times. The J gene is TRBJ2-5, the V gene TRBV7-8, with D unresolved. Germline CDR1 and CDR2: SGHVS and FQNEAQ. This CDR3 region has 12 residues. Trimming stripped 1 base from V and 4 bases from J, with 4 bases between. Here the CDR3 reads CASSLGLETQYF. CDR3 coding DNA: TGTGCCAGCAGCTTAGGATTAGAGACCCAGTACTTC.

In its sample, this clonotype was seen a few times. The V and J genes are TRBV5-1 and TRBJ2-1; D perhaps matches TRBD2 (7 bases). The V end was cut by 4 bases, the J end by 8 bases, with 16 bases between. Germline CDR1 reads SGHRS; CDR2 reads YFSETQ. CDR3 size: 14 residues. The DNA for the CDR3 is TGCGCCAGCAGCGCCGCGGCGGGGGCGGATGAGCAGTTCTTC. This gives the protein CASSAAAGADEQFF.